The 9 T cell receptor beta chains below all came from one sample that was sequenced in a study of beta chain features in type 1 diabetes (dated by TCRdb to 2017 to 2018). Library creation used the immunoSEQ multiplex PCR assay. The High Capacity cDNA Reverse Transcription Kit was used to reverse transcribe all of the isolated RNA, meaning that expressed TCRB transcripts were what got sequenced. This immuneACCESS table, as held by TCRdb, lists in-frame sequences with V and J called but not all clones. Of the missing ones, under half trace to an unresolved V gene in checked studies; the others have no known cause. The sample records roughly 150,000 clones, approximately 10% of which are singletons. The ten top clones hold about 2% of the sample. Sequenced sample: central memory CD4+ T cells from blood. These receptors all come from a man aged 18 to 29 in good health.

This clone was detected a few times. This CDR3 is CASKRDRSNTEAFF. In DNA, the CDR3 is TGTGCCAGCAAACGAGACAGATCGAACACTGAAGCTTTCTTT. The chain is built from TRBV7-3 and TRBJ1-1; D is possibly TRBD1 (5 bases). The CDR3 is made up of 14 amino acids. Germline V CDR1 and CDR2: SGHTA, FQGTGA. Trimming cost V 7 bases and J 1 base, with 13 bases left between them.

J is TRBJ1-2 and V is TRBV28; possible D gene TRBD1, 5 bases. This CDR3 comprises 13 residues. The germline V and J ends were trimmed by 6 bases and 2 bases, with 10 bases remaining between them. CDR1 and CDR2 (germline): MDHEN, SYDVKM. Here the CDR3 DNA reads TGTGCCAGCAGGCCGGGACGGAACTATGGCTACACCTTC. Its protein product is CASRPGRNYGYTF.

This clone has only a few counts. V and J are TRBV7-8 and TRBJ2-7, with D tentatively TRBD1 (5 bases). The germline V gene has CDR1 SGHVS and CDR2 FQNEAQ. This CDR3 is built from 15 residues. Trimming left V 1 base short and J 3 bases short, with 13 bases between. The CDR3 bases are TGTGCCAGCAGCTTAGGGGGCCTACCTAGCTACGAGCAGTACTTC. It yields the protein CASSLGGLPSYEQYF.

The chain links TRBV6-5 to TRBJ2-1; perhaps TRBD1 as D (6 bases). The CDR3 has 14 amino acids. V was clipped by 6 bases and J by 9 bases, with 18 bases between them. CDR1 is MNHEY, CDR2 SVGAGI, per germline. CDR3 bases: TGTGCCAGCAGAACCTTCGACAGGTTGGGTGAGCAGTTCTTC. It is translated as CASRTFDRLGEQFF.

The CDR3 loop is CASSFGRAIADTQYF. As DNA, the CDR3 is TGTGCCAGCAGTTTCGGGAGGGCCATCGCAGATACGCAGTATTTT. The chain links TRBV28 to TRBJ2-3, with 8 bases aligning to TRBD2. This CDR3 is 15 amino acids long. Germline loops: CDR1 MDHEN, CDR2 SYDVKM. The J segment lost 4 bases and the V segment lost 3 bases, leaving 6 bases of the junction unmatched.

This chain uses TRBV23-1 with TRBJ1-1; 8 bases agree with TRBD1. TRBV23-1 is labeled an ORF, and its function is uncertain. The CDR3 contains 17 residues. V lost 2 bases and J lost 3; bases outside the gene matches: 11. The CDR3 spells CASSQASDRAVDTEAFF. The CDR3 DNA reads as TGCGCCAGCAGTCAAGCCTCGGACAGGGCTGTAGACACTGAAGCTTTCTTT.

The CDR3 sequence: CASSGSAALTYEQYF. The CDR3 DNA sequence: TGTGCCAGCAGCGGATCGGCCGCGTTGACCTACGAGCAGTACTTC. The chain couples TRBV9 to TRBJ2-7, with D hard to call. The ends were cut back, 3 bases at V and 2 bases at J, with 15 bases in the middle. Germline V CDR1 and CDR2: SGDLS, YYNGEE. The CDR3 has 15 residues.

Many counts were recorded for this clone. At one end the junction does not follow the germline gene, possibly because of a read error. V and J are TRBV9 and TRBJ1-3, with D tentatively TRBD1 (5 bases). The CDR3 is 11 amino acids. CDR1 SGDLS and CDR2 YYNGEE come from the germline V gene. The DNA for the CDR3 is TGTGCCAGCAGCGTAGAAAGGACACTGACGTTT. Its translation is CASSVERTLTF.

This clone was counted a few times. The V and J genes are TRBV30 and TRBJ2-5; possible D gene TRBD1, 5 bases. CDR3 length: 13 residues. Between the trimmed V and J ends, which lost 1 base and 5 bases, there was a span of 11 bases. Germline V gene data show CDR1 as GTSNPN and CDR2 as SVGIG (reference sequence). CDR3 amino acids: CAWSGTRPETQYF. CDR3 in DNA: TGTGCCTGGAGTGGGACACGGCCCGAGACCCAGTACTTC.